This entry lists 32 T cell receptor beta chains sequenced from one sample in a study of cytomegalovirus exposure and HLA in healthy donors. 60 Vbeta and 13 Jbeta primers were used in PCR. Produced via immunoSEQ multiplex PCR; TCRdb's table is partial and in-frame only. The sample lists about 120,000 clones, 77% occurring once. What was sequenced was PBMCs. These receptors were obtained from a man aged 18 to 35 in good health and CMV-seropositive.

This chain uses TRBV9 with TRBJ2-3; D is undetermined. V was shortened by 0 bases and J by 1 base, with 12 bases between the two germline ends. The length of the CDR3 is 16 residues. Germline-derived CDR1 and CDR2 are SGDLS and YYNGEE. CDR3 nucleotide sequence: TGTGCCAGCAGCGTAGCTGCATCCGAGGGCACAGATACGCAGTATTTT. Translated: CASSVAASEGTDTQYF.

This chain uses TRBV7-9 with TRBJ2-7; maybe TRBD2 (5 bases). Trimming cost V 4 bases and J 6 bases, with 16 bases left between them. CDR1 and CDR2 from the germline V gene are SEHNR and FQNEAQ (reference sequence). There are 14 residues in the CDR3. CDR3 sequence: CASSSPVSGGEQYF. The CDR3 DNA follows: TGTGCCAGCAGCTCGCCCGTCTCCGGAGGCGAGCAGTACTTC.

V and J are TRBV28 and TRBJ2-1; 7 nucleotides agree with TRBD2. The germline CDR1 and CDR2 sequences are MDHEN and SYDVKM. The ends lost 3 bases at V and 4 bases at J; junction bases unmatched: 3. This CDR3 has 14 residues. This CDR3 is CASSLREGYNEQFF. The CDR3 DNA sequence: TGTGCCAGCAGTTTGAGGGAGGGGTACAATGAGCAGTTCTTC.

The chain joins TRBV4-2 to TRBJ1-2; TRBD1 aligns across 9 bases. The length of the CDR3 is 15 residues. V shed 3 bases, J shed 7 bases, and the junction held 9 bases outside the gene matches. Germline V CDR1 and CDR2: LGHNA, YNFKEQ. CDR3 amino acids: CASSHVLDRGSGYTF. CDR3 nucleotide sequence: TGTGCCAGCAGCCATGTGTTGGACAGGGGTAGTGGCTACACCTTC.

The chain links TRBV5-1 to TRBJ1-2; D call uncertain. The germline V and J ends were trimmed by 4 bases and 8 bases, with 9 bases remaining between them. Looked up from germline, CDR1 is SGHRS and CDR2 is YFSETQ. The CDR3 covers 11 residues. CDR3 sequence reads: CASSDPRGYTF. CDR3 bases: TGCGCCAGCAGCGACCCCAGGGGCTACACCTTC. Looking up the rest from reference TRBV5-1 and TRBJ1-2 gives the full variable domain: KAGVTQTPRYLIKTRGQQVTLSCSPISGHRSVSWYQQTPGQGLQFLFEYFSETQRNKGNFPGRFSGRQFSNSRSEMNVSTLELGDSALYLCASSDPRGYTFGSGTRLTVV.

CDR3 nucleotides: TGTGCCAGCTCACCAACAGGGTTAGGAGAATCACCCCTCCACTTT. It is translated as CASSPTGLGESPLHF. This chain joins TRBV18 and TRBJ1-6, with TRBD1 as a possible D gene (6 bases). Per the germline V gene, CDR1 is KGHSH and CDR2 is LQKENI. Trimming pared 2 bases from V and 10 bases from J, leaving 15 bases between. The CDR3 covers 15 residues.

This clone was seen only a few times. J is TRBJ2-1 and V is TRBV30; TRBD1 is a possible D gene (5 bases). V shed 0 bases and J shed 4 bases, with 7 bases lying between them. Germline V gene sequence: CDR1 GTSNPN, CDR2 SVGIG (reference sequence). This CDR3 has 13 residues. The CDR3 bases are TGTGCCTGGAGTGTGGGGCAGTACAATGAGCAGTTCTTC. Protein: CAWSVGQYNEQFF.

V usage is TRBV30 and J usage is TRBJ2-5; TRBD2 agrees at 8 bases. The CDR3 has 12 residues. Germline assignment: CDR1 GTSNPN and CDR2 SVGIG (reference sequence). V shed 6 bases and J 4 bases; nucleotides not matched to a gene: 4. The chain's CDR3 is CACKLAGETQYF. CDR3 DNA: TGTGCCTGCAAGCTAGCGGGAGAGACCCAGTACTTC.

The chain links TRBV14 to TRBJ1-2; TRBD1 agrees at 8 bases. Germline loops: CDR1 SGHDN, CDR2 FVKESK. V gave up 8 bases and J gave up 14 bases; unmatched junction bases: 16. This CDR3 contains 13 residues. The CDR3 region has the DNA TGTGCCAGCCGAGGACAGGGCTTTTCTTCTAAGACCTTC. Translation gives CASRGQGFSSKTF.

The chain combines TRBV19 with TRBJ1-5; 8 bases are a match to TRBD1. V trimming: 7 bases; J trimming: 7 bases; junction bases outside the gene matches: 9. The CDR3 extends over 14 amino acids. CDR1 is LNHDA, CDR2 SQIVND, per germline (reference sequence). The CDR3 DNA sequence: TGTGCCAGTACCCCCTCAGGGGGCCAACAGCCCCAGCATTTT. It specifies CASTPSGGQQPQHF.

In its sample, this clone was seen a few times. The CDR3 DNA is TGTGCCAGCAGCGTAGAGAGTAGCGGGGTAGGGGAGACCCAGTACTTC. Translating it yields CASSVESSGVGETQYF. This chain joins TRBV9 and TRBJ2-5; 8 bases line up with TRBD2. V gave up 0 bases and J gave up 5 bases; unmatched junction bases: 9. Per the germline V gene, CDR1 is SGDLS and CDR2 is YYNGEE. The CDR3 runs to 16 residues.

V and J are TRBV2 and TRBJ1-3, with D maybe TRBD1 (5 bases). The V and J ends lost 4 bases and 3 bases respectively, with 10 bases between them. The CDR3 is made up of 14 amino acids. The germline gives CDR1 SNHLY, CDR2 FYNNEI. The CDR3 here is CASSVQGYGNTIYF. The CDR3 DNA reads as TGTGCCAGCAGTGTTCAGGGTTATGGAAACACCATATATTTT.

In nucleotides, the CDR3 is TGTGCCAGCACCCCTACACACAGGGAATCCTATAATTCACCCCTCCACTTT. It specifies CASTPTHRESYNSPLHF. This rearrangement joins TRBV28 to TRBJ1-6; tentatively, D is TRBD1 (6 bases). The V end lost 7 bases, the J end lost 1 base, and 17 bases lay between the germline ends. CDR1 is MDHEN, CDR2 SYDVKM, per germline. The CDR3 contains 17 residues.

This sequence joins TRBV5-1 and TRBJ1-2, with no clear D. Germline V gene lookup returns CDR1 SGHRS and CDR2 YFSETQ. V shed 4 bases and J shed 2 bases, with 18 bases lying between them. The CDR3 runs to 16 residues. The CDR3 DNA follows: TGCGCCAGCAGCCCGGTCCTAGATCGAGGGAACTATGGCTACACCTTC. It encodes CASSPVLDRGNYGYTF.

The chain uses TRBV11-2 and TRBJ2-3, with 9 nucleotides matching TRBD1. Germline loops: CDR1 SGHAT, CDR2 FQNNGV. The CDR3 totals 15 residues. The ends lost 4 bases at V and 4 bases at J; junction bases unmatched: 6. The CDR3 nucleotides read TGTGCCAGCAGCTACGGGACAGGGATAGCAGATACGCAGTATTTT. It is translated as CASSYGTGIADTQYF. The variable domain in full, completed from reference TRBV11-2 and TRBJ2-3, reads EAGVAQSPRYKIIEKRQSVAFWCNPISGHATLYWYQQILGQGPKLLIQFQNNGVVDDSQLPKDRFSAERLKGVDSTLKIQPAKLEDSAVYLCASSYGTGIADTQYFGPGTRLTVL.

V is TRBV7-6 and J is TRBJ2-7; tentatively, D is TRBD2 (5 bases). V was trimmed by 1 base and J by 1 base, leaving 8 bases between them. This CDR3 region has 14 residues. CDR1 is SGHVS and CDR2 is FNYEAQ in the germline V gene. CDR3: CASSLGPGSYEQYF. As DNA, the CDR3 is TGTGCCAGCAGCTTAGGTCCGGGGTCCTACGAGCAGTACTTC. The full variable domain, rest sourced from reference TRBV7-6 and TRBJ2-7, is GAGVSQSPRYKVTKRGQDVALRCDPISGHVSLYWYRQALGQGPEFLTYFNYEAQQDKSGLPNDRFSAERPEGSISTLTIQRTEQRDSAMYRCASSLGPGSYEQYFGPGTRLTVT.

In this sample, this clone turned up a few times. The chain has TRBV5-4 and TRBJ2-1; tentatively, D is TRBD2 (6 bases). This CDR3 is built from 14 residues. V was trimmed by 0 bases and J by 7 bases, leaving 11 bases between them. The germline CDR1 and CDR2 sequences are SGHNT and YYREEE (reference sequence). The CDR3 DNA sequence: TGTGCCAGCAGCTTGGAAGTCGGGACTAATGAGCAGTTCTTC. Protein: CASSLEVGTNEQFF.

This clone was seen a few times. The rearrangement links TRBV27 to TRBJ1-1, with D tentatively TRBD1 (5 bases). There are 17 residues in the CDR3. The germline V gene has CDR1 MNHEY and CDR2 SMNVEV (reference sequence). Trimming removed 5 bases from V and 4 bases from J, with 23 bases in between. The CDR3 is CASSPQVTTSRFTEAFF. The CDR3 DNA reads as TGTGCCAGCAGTCCACAGGTGACGACCTCTCGATTCACTGAAGCTTTCTTT.

V gene TRBV5-1 combines with J gene TRBJ1-1; D might be TRBD1 (6 bases). The CDR3 sequence is 15 residues long. V gave up 0 bases and J gave up 1 base, with 10 bases separating them. Germline assignment: CDR1 SGHRS and CDR2 YFSETQ. CDR3 amino acids: CASSLALTGNTEAFF. CDR3 DNA: TGCGCCAGCAGCTTGGCCCTGACAGGGAACACTGAAGCTTTCTTT.

The CDR3 protein is CASSGRSGRFDNEQFF. The CDR3 nucleotides are TGTGCCAGCAGCGGGCGCAGCGGGAGATTTGACAATGAGCAGTTCTTC. This chain joins TRBV9 and TRBJ2-1; 8 bases line up with TRBD2. CDR1 is SGDLS and CDR2 is YYNGEE in the germline V gene. CDR3 size: 16 residues. Trimming cost V 3 bases and J 5 bases; bases outside gene matches: 10.

The genes are TRBV5-1 and TRBJ1-4, with no clear D. This CDR3 has 14 residues. Trimming cost V 8 bases and J 8 bases, with 19 bases left between them. Germline loops: CDR1 SGHRS, CDR2 YFSETQ. The DNA for the CDR3 is TGCGCCAGTCGAACGGGGAGGGTGGGAGAAAAACTGTTTTTT. It specifies CASRTGRVGEKLFF. Together with reference TRBV5-1 and TRBJ1-4, the CDR3 gives the full variable domain: KAGVTQTPRYLIKTRGQQVTLSCSPISGHRSVSWYQQTPGQGLQFLFEYFSETQRNKGNFPGRFSGRQFSNSRSEMNVSTLELGDSALYLCASRTGRVGEKLFFGSGTQLSVL.

The chain recombines TRBV10-2 with TRBJ2-4; 11 nucleotides align to TRBD2. Per germline, CDR1 WSHSY and CDR2 SAAADI. This CDR3 spans 18 amino acids. The junction had 11 bases not matched to a gene; V was cut back by 1 base and J by 6 bases. CDR3 bases: TGCGCCAGCAGTGAGTTTGGTAGCGGGGGGGCAGTCAGAAACATTCAGTACTTC. Its translation: CASSEFGSGGAVRNIQYF.

J is TRBJ1-3 and V is TRBV5-1, with 7 bases matching TRBD1. CDR3 length equals 14 residues. Trimming cost V 2 bases and J 3 bases; bases outside gene matches: 2. The germline V gene encodes CDR1 SGHRS and CDR2 YFSETQ. The CDR3 here is CASSFTGVGNTIYF. In DNA, the CDR3 is TGCGCCAGCAGCTTTACAGGGGTTGGAAACACCATATATTTT.

The gene calls are TRBV5-6 and TRBJ2-1; 7 bases are shared with TRBD2. CDR1 and CDR2 (germline): SGHDT, YYEEEE. Trimming took 1 base from V and 5 from J; bases not matched to a gene: 3. This CDR3 is built from 14 residues. This chain's CDR3 is CASSLSGDHNEQFF. Here the CDR3 DNA reads TGTGCCAGCAGCTTGAGCGGGGACCACAATGAGCAGTTCTTC.

The rearrangement joins TRBV7-6 to TRBJ1-1; D unclear. Trimming removed 1 base at V and 1 base at J, with 7 bases between. Germline-derived CDR1 and CDR2 are SGHVS and FNYEAQ. The CDR3 totals 14 residues. The CDR3 sequence is CASSLGTGNTEAFF. For the CDR3, the DNA is TGTGCCAGCAGCTTAGGAACGGGGAACACTGAAGCTTTCTTT.

This chain links TRBV27 with TRBJ1-2; D is possibly TRBD1 (5 bases). V gave up 8 bases and J gave up 4 bases, with 17 bases separating them. The CDR3 loop spans 14 amino acids. Germline values: CDR1 MNHEY, CDR2 SMNVEV (reference sequence). The CDR3: CASRKAGLIYGYTF. The CDR3 DNA follows: TGTGCCAGCCGTAAGGCAGGGCTAATCTATGGCTACACCTTC.

This sequence joins TRBV4-1 and TRBJ1-5; 7 nucleotides match TRBD1. Germline values: CDR1 MGHRA, CDR2 YSYEKL. After removal of 1 base from V and 4 bases from J, the junction contained 7 bases not matched to a gene. This CDR3 is 16 amino acids long. The CDR3 DNA sequence: TGCGCCAGCAGCCAAGGGGCAGGGGGATGGAATCAGCCCCAGCATTTT. It is translated as CASSQGAGGWNQPQHF.

This rearrangement joins TRBV5-8 to TRBJ1-2, with D uncertain. Germline V gene sequence: CDR1 SGHTS, CDR2 YDEGEE. The CDR3 sequence is 14 residues long. V was shortened by 0 bases and J by 3 bases, with 9 bases between the two germline ends. CDR3 region: CASSLGGEYYGYTF. Here the CDR3 DNA reads TGTGCCAGCAGCTTGGGCGGGGAGTACTATGGCTACACCTTC.

This chain uses TRBV4-1 with TRBJ1-2, with 9 bases aligning to TRBD1. The CDR3 totals 13 residues. J lost 6 bases, V lost 3 bases, and 2 bases had no gene match. CDR1 MGHRA and CDR2 YSYEKL come from the germline V gene. Written as DNA, the CDR3 is TGCGCCAGCAGCCATTGGACAGGGGATGGCTACACCTTC. Protein product: CASSHWTGDGYTF.

This clone was picked up one time. The rearrangement uses TRBV6-1 and TRBJ2-1; 10 bases align to TRBD2. The CDR3 spans 15 residues. The ends lost 4 bases at V and 1 base at J; junction bases unmatched: 1. The germline CDR1 and CDR2 sequences are MNHNS and SASEGT. The CDR3 coding sequence is TGTGCCAGCAGTGCTAGCGGGAGTTCCTACAATGAGCAGTTCTTC. Protein product: CASSASGSSYNEQFF.

This CDR3 is CASSPGLAGGKSSYNEQFF. The CDR3 DNA is TGTGCCAGCAGCCCTGGACTAGCGGGGGGCAAGAGCTCCTACAATGAGCAGTTCTTC. This rearrangement joins TRBV5-8 to TRBJ2-1; 14 bases agree with TRBD2. This CDR3 has 19 amino acids. Germline V gene sequence: CDR1 SGHTS, CDR2 YDEGEE. The ends lost 4 bases at V and 0 bases at J; junction bases unmatched: 9.

This clone has only a few counts. V is TRBV19 and J is TRBJ1-1; TRBD1 matches 7 bases. The CDR3 loop spans 13 amino acids. CDR1 and CDR2 (germline): LNHDA, SQIVND (reference sequence). The trim removed 4 bases at V and 3 bases at J, leaving 2 bases unmatched. CDR3 sequence reads: CASSRQGDTEAFF. The CDR3 DNA sequence: TGTGCCAGTAGTAGACAGGGCGACACTGAAGCTTTCTTT. The full variable domain, with the rest looked up from reference TRBV19 and TRBJ1-1, is DGGITQSPKYLFRKEGQNVTLSCEQNLNHDAMYWYRQDPGQGLRLIYYSQIVNDFQKGDIAEGYSVSREKKESFPLTVTSAQKNPTAFYLCASSRQGDTEAFFGQGTRLTVV.